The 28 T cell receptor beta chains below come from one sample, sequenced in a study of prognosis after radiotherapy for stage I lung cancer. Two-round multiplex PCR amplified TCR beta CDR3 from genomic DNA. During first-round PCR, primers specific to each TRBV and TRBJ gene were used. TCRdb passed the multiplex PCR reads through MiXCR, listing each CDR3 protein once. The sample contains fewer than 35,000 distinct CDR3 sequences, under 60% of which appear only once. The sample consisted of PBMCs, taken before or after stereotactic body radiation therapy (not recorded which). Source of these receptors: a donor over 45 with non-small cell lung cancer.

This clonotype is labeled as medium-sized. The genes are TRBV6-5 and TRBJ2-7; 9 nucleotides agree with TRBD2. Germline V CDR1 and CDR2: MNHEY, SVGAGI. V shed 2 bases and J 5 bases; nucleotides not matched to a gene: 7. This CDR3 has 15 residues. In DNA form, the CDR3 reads TGTGCCAGCAGTTACGGGGAAGGCGGGAGGGACGAGCAGTACTTC. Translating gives CASSYGEGGRDEQYF.

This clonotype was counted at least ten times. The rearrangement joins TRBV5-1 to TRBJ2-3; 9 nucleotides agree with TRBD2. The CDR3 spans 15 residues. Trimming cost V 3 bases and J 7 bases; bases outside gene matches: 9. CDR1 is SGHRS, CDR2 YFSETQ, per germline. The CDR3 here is CASSWPRLADYTQYF. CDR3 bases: TGCGCCAGCAGCTGGCCGCGACTAGCGGACTATACGCAGTATTTT. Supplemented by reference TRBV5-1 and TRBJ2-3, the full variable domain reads KAGVTQTPRYLIKTRGQQVTLSCSPISGHRSVSWYQQTPGQGLQFLFEYFSETQRNKGNFPGRFSGRQFSNSRSEMNVSTLELGDSALYLCASSWPRLADYTQYFGPGTRLTVL.

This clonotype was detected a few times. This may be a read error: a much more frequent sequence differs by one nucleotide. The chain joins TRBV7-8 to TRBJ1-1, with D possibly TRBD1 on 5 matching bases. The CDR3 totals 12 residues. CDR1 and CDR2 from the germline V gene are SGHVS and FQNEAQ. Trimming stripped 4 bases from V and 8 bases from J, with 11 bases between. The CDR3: CASSWTWGEAFF. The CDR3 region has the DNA TGTGCCAGCAGCTGGACATGGGGGGAAGCTTTCTTT.

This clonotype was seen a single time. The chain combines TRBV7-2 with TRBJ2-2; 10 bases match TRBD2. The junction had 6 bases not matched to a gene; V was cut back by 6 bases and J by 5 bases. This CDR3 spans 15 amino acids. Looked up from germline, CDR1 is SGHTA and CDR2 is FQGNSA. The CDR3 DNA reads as TGTGCCAGCAGAAATAGCGGGAGGAAGACCGGGGAGCTGTTTTTT. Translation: CASRNSGRKTGELFF.

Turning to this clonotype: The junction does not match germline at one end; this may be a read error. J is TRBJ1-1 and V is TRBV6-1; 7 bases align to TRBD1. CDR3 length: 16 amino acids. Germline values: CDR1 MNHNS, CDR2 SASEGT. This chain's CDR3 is CASSGWRRTGNTEAFF. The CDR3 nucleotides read TGTGCCAGCAGCGGATGGAGGAGGACAGGTAACACTGAAGCCTTCTTT.

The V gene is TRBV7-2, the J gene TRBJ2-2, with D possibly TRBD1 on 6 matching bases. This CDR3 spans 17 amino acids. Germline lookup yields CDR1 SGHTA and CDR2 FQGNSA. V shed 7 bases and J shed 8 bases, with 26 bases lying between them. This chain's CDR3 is CASTQDGAGENTGELFF. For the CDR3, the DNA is TGTGCCAGCACCCAAGACGGGGCAGGGGAGAATACAGGGGAGCTGTTTTTT.

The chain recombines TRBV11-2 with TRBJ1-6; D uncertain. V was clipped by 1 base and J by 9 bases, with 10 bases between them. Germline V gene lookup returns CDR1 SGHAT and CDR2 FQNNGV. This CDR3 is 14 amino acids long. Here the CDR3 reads CASSLVDLSSPLHF. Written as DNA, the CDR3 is TGTGCCAGCAGCTTAGTAGACTTGAGTTCACCCCTCCACTTT.

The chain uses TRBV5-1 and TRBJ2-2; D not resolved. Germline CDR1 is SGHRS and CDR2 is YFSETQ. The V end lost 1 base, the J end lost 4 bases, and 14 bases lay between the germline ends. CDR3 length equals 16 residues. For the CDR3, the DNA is TGCGCCAGCAGCTTGTGTGGCAGTACTTTCACCGGGGAGCTGTTTTTT. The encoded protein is CASSLCGSTFTGELFF.

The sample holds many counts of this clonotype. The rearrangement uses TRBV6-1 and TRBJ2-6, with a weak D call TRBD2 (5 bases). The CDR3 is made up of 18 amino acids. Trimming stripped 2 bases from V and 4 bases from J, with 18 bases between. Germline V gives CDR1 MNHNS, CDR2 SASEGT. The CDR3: CASSEWRSSIGGANVLTF. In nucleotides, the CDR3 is TGTGCCAGCAGTGAATGGAGGTCTAGCATTGGAGGGGCCAACGTCCTGACTTTC.

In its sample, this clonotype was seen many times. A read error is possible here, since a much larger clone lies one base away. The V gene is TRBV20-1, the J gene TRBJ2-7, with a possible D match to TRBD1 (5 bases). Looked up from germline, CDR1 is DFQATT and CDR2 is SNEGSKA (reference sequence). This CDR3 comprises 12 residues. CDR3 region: CGASGANYEQYF. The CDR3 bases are TGCGGTGCTAGTGGGGCCAACTACGAGCAGTACTTC.

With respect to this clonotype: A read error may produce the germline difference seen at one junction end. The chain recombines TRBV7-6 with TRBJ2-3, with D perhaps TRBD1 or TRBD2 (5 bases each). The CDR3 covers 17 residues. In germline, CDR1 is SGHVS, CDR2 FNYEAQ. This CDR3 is CAISLVTPGDGADTQYF. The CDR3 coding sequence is TGTGCCATCAGCTTAGTGACGCCCGGGGACGGGGCAGATACGCAGTATTTT.

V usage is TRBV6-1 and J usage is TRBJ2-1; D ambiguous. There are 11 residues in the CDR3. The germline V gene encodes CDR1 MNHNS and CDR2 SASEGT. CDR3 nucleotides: TGTGTCAACAGCCATGGTGGGGAGCAGTTCTTC. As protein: CVNSHGGEQFF.

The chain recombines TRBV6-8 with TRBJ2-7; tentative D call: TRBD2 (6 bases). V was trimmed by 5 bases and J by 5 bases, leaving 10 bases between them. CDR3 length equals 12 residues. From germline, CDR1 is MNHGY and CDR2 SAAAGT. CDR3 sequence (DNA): TGTGCCAGCAGTGTACTAGCAGACGAGCAGTACTTC. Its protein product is CASSVLADEQYF.

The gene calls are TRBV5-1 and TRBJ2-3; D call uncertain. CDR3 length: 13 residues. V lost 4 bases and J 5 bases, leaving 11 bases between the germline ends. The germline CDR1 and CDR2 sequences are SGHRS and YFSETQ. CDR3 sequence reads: CASSLSFVDTQYF. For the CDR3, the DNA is TGCGCCAGCAGCCTGAGCTTTGTAGATACGCAGTATTTT.

CDR3 in amino acids: CASSQREGFYEQYF. The CDR3 DNA follows: TGTGCCAGCAGCCAGCGGGAGGGCTTCTACGAGCAGTACTTC. The rearrangement joins TRBV6-1 to TRBJ2-7, with 10 bases fitting TRBD2. CDR1 and CDR2 from the germline V gene are MNHNS and SASEGT. CDR3 length equals 14 residues. The trim removed 6 bases at V and 3 bases at J, leaving 5 bases unmatched.

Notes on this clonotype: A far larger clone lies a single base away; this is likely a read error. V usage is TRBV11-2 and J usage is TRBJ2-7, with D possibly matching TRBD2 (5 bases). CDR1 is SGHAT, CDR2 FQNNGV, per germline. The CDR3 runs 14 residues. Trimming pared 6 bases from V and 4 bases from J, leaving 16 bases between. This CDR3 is CASRPRPGLYEQYF. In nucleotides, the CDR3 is TGTGCCAGCAGGCCCAGGCCCGGACTTTACGAGCAGTACTTC.

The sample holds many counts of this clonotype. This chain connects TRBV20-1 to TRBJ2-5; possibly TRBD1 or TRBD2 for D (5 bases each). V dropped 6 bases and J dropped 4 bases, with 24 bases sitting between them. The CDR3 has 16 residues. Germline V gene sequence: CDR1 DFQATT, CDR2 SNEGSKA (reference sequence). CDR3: CSARGRGRGRGETQYF. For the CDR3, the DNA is TGCAGTGCGAGGGGCCGAGGGCGCGGGCGCGGAGAGACCCAGTACTTC.

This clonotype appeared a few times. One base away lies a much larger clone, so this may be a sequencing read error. As DNA, the CDR3 is TGTGCCACCAGTGGTTCATGGAATGAGCAGTTCTTC. Translating it yields CATSGSWNEQFF. This chain joins TRBV24-1 and TRBJ2-1; D unresolved. Germline CDR1 KGHDR, CDR2 SFDVKD. CDR3 size: 12 residues. V was cut by 5 bases and J by 7 bases, with 8 bases left in between.

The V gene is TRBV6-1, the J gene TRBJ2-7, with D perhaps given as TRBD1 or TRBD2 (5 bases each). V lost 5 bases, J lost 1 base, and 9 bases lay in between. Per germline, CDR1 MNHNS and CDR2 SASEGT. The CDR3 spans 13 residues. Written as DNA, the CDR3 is TGTGCCAGCAGTATGGGACGGTCCTACGAGCAGTACTTC. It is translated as CASSMGRSYEQYF.

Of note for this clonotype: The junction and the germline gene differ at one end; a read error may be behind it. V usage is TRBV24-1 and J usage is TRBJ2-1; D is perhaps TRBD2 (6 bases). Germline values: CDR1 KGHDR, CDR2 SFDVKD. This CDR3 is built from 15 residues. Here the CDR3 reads CATNLGGYRYKEQFF. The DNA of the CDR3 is TGTGCCACAAATCTTGGGGGGTACAGGTACAAAGAGCAGTTCTTC.

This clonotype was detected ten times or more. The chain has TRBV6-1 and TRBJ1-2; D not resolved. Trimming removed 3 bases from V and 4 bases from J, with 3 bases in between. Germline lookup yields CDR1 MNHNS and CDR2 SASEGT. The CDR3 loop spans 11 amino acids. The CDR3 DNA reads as TGTGCCAGCAGTGATATCTATGGCTACACCTTC. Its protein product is CASSDIYGYTF.

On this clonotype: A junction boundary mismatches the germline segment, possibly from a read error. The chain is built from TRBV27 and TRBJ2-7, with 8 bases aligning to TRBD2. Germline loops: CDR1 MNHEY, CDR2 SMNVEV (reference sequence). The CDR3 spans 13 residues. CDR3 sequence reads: CASRTSVVYDQYF. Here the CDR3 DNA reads TGTGCCAGCAGGACTAGCGTGGTCTACGATCAGTACTTC.

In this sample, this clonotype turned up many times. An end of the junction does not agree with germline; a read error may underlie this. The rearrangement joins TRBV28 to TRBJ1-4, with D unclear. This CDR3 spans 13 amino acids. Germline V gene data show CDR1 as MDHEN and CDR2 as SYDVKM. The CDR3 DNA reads TGTGCCAGCAGGGTTGGAGGAGACGAAAAACTGCTTTTT. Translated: CASRVGGDEKLLF.

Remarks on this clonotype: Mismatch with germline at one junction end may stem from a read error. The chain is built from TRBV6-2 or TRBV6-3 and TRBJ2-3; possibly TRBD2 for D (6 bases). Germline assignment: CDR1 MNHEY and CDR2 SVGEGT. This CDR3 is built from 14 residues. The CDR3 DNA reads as TGTGCCAGAACCGACCTGTGGGGGGAAGATACGAAGTATTTT. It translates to CARTDLWGEDTKYF.

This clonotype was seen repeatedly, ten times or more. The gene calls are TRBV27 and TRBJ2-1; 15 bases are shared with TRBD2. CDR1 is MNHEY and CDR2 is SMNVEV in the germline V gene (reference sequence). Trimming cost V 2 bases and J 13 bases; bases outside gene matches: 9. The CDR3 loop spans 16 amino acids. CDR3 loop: CASSLRGTSGRSDQFF. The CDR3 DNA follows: TGTGCCAGCAGTTTAAGGGGGACTAGCGGGAGGTCTGATCAGTTCTTC.

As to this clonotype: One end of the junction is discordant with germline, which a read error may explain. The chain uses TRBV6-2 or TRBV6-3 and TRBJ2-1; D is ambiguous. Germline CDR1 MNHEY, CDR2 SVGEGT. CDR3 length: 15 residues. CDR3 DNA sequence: TGTGCCAGCAGTAAGGTGGAGTTCACCTACAATGATCAGCTCTTC. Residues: CASSKVEFTYNDQLF.

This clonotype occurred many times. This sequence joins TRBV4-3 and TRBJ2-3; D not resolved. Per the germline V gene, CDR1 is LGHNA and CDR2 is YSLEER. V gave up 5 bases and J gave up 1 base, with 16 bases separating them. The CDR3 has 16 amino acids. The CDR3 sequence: CASSFFSGSGTDTQYF. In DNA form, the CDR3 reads TGCGCCAGCAGCTTTTTTTCGGGCTCGGGCACAGATACGCAGTATTTT.

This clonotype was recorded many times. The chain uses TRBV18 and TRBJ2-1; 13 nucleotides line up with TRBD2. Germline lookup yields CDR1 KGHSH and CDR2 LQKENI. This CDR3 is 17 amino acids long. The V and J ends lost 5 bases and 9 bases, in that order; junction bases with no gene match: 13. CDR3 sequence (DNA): TGTGCCAGCTCAACTCCCTTTGGACTAGCGGGAGTAGGTGAGCAGTTCTTC. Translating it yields CASSTPFGLAGVGEQFF.